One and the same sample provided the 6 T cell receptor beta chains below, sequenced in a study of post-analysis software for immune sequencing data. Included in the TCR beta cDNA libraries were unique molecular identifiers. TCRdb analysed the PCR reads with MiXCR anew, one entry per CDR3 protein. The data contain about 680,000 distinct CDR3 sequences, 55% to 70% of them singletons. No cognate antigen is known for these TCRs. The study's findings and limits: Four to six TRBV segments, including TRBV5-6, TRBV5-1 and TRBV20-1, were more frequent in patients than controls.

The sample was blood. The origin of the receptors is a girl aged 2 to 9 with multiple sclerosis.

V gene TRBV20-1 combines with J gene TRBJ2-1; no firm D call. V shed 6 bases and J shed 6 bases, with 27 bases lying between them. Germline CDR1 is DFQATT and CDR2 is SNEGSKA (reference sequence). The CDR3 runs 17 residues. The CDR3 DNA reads TGCAGTGCCCAAGACCCCCTCGACAACCGTAGGGTCAATGAGCAGTTCTTC. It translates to CSAQDPLDNRRVNEQFF.

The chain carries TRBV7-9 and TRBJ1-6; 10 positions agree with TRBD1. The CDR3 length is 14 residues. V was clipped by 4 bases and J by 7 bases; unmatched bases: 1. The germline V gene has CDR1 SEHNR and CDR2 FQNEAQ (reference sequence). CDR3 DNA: TGTGCCAGCAGCTCGGGACAGGGGAATTCACCCCTCCACTTT. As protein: CASSSGQGNSPLHF.

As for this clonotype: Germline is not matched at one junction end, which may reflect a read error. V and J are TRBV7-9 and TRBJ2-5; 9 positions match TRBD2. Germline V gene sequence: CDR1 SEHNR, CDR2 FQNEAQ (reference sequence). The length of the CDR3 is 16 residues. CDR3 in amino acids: CASSPQIAGDQETLYF. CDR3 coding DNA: TGTGCCAGCAGCCCCCAGATAGCGGGGGACCAAGAGACCCTGTACTTC.

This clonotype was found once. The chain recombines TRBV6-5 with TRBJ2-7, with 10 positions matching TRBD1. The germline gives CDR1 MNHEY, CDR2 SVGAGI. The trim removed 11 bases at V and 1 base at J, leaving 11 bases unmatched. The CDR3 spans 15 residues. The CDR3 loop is CAAERGQGTSYEQYF. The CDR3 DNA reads TGTGCCGCCGAACGGGGACAGGGGACGTCCTACGAGCAGTACTTC.

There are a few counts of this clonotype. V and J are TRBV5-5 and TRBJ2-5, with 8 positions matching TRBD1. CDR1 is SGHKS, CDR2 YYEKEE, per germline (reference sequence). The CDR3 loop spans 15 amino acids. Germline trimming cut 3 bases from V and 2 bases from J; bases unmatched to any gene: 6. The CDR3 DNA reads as TGTGCCAGCAGCTCCGCCGACAGGGGACAAGAGACCCAGTACTTC. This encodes CASSSADRGQETQYF. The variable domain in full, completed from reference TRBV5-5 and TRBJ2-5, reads DAGVTQSPTHLIKTRGQQVTLRCSPISGHKSVSWYQQVLGQGPQFIFQYYEKEERGRGNFPDRFSARQFPNYSSELNVNALLLGDSALYLCASSSADRGQETQYFGPGTRLLVL.

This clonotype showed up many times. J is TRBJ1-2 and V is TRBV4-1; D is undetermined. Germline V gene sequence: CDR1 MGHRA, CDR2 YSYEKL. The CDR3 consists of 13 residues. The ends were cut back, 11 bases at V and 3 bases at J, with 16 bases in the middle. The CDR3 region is CASGDHLYYGYTF. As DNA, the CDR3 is TGCGCCTCGGGAGACCATCTCTACTATGGCTACACCTTC.